This is a list of T cell receptor beta chains from one sample in a study of OX40 agonist ivuxolimab in advanced cancers. Here immunoSEQ multiplex PCR was the method, and the copy in TCRdb shows in-frame clones only, minus some. This sample has 63,000 or so clones, with roughly 84% found just once. The starting material was CD4+ or CD8+ T cells sorted from blood, obtained in a trial of the OX40 agonist ivuxolimab. The receptors stem from an adult with an advanced solid tumor such as melanoma, head and neck, liver or kidney cancer. Both conserved end residues are part of each CDR3. Fields, in order: V gene, D gene, clone size, J gene, CDR3 DNA, CDR3 protein. D genes are given only for firm matches. Part of the rows lack a size; the others show once, few, many or a class for expanded clones.

>TRBV12-5|.|.|TRBJ1-4
TGTGCTAGTGGTTTGGGGTCAGCCGCTAATGAAAAACTGTTTTTT
CASGLGSAANEKLFF
>TRBV19|.|.|TRBJ2-5
TGTGCCAGTAGTATGAGCCCCACACAAGAGACCCAGTACTTC
CASSMSPTQETQYF
>TRBV11-2|TRBD1|.|TRBJ2-1
TGTGCCAGCAGCTTAGATCAGAGACAGGGGCATGAGCAGTTCTTC
CASSLDQRQGHEQFF
>TRBV11-3|TRBD1|.|TRBJ2-7
TGTGCCAGCAGCAGGACCGGGACAGGGTTCCACGAGCAGTACTTC
CASSRTGTGFHEQYF
>TRBV9|.|.|TRBJ1-4
TGTGCCAGCAGCGTAGATGGGACACACAATGAAAAACTGTTTTTT
CASSVDGTHNEKLFF
>TRBV21-1|.|.|TRBJ2-4
TGTGCCAGCAGCAAAGTTCGGCTAGCCAAAAACATTCAGTACTTC
CASSKVRLAKNIQYF
>TRBV28|TRBD1|.|TRBJ1-5
TGTGCCAGCATCGGGGACAGTTCCTACCCTAGCAATCAGCCCCAGCATTTT
CASIGDSSYPSNQPQHF
>TRBV20-1|.|.|TRBJ2-7
TGCAGTGCTCTAGACAGTCCTTTATCGTACTTC
CSALDSPLSYF
>TRBV7-2|.|.|TRBJ2-7
TGTGCCAGCAGCCCAAATCCCGACTACGAGCAGTACTTC
CASSPNPDYEQYF
>TRBV4-3|TRBD2|.|TRBJ2-1
TGCGCCAGCAGCCCATTAGCGGGAGGGCCTTATGAGCAGTTCTTC
CASSPLAGGPYEQFF
>TRBV10-3|.|.|TRBJ2-2
TGTGCCATCAGTGAAACAGCGAACACCGGGGAGCTGTTTTTT
CAISETANTGELFF
>TRBV9|TRBD1|.|TRBJ1-3
TGTGCCAGCAGTCGACAGGGGGCGATTGGAAACACCATATATTTT
CASSRQGAIGNTIYF
>TRBV9|.|once|TRBJ2-2
TGTGCCAGCAGCGTTGCAGGTAGAGACACCGGGGAGCTGTTTTTT
CASSVAGRDTGELFF
>TRBV11-2|TRBD1|once|TRBJ1-3
TGTGCCAGCAGCTTAGTCCCGGGACAGGGTATGGGCTCTGGAAACACCATATATTTT
CASSLVPGQGMGSGNTIYF
>TRBV19|.|.|TRBJ2-7
TGTGCCAGTAGTACGGAGACCAGGGCGAGCTCCTACGAGCAGTACTTC
CASSTETRASSYEQYF
>TRBV5-4|.|.|TRBJ1-1
TGTGCCAGCAGCCAGCAAATGGTAGGGTCCCTTAGGGCTGAAGCTTTCTTT
CASSQQMVGSLRAEAFF
>TRBV27|.|once|TRBJ1-2
TGTGCCAGCAGCGTCGGCGAGGACTATGGCTACACCTTC
CASSVGEDYGYTF
>TRBV6-6|.|.|TRBJ1-2
TGTGCCAGCAGTTACGGGCAGAGCTATGGCTACACCTTC
CASSYGQSYGYTF
>TRBV5-1|.|.|TRBJ2-7
TGCGCCAGCAGCCCCGATACCATCGTCGGATCGCAGTACTTC
CASSPDTIVGSQYF
>TRBV7-3|.|.|TRBJ1-1
TGTGCCAGCAGCTTTACAGGTTTGAACACTGAAGCTTTCTTT
CASSFTGLNTEAFF
>TRBV5-1|.|.|TRBJ1-1
TGCGCCAGCAGCTTGGCCGGGGGCATGAACACTGAAGCTTTCTTT
CASSLAGGMNTEAFF
>TRBV5-6|.|once|TRBJ1-5
TGTGCCAGCAGCTCACAGGCCAATCAGCCCCAGCATTTT
CASSSQANQPQHF
>TRBV7-9|.|.|TRBJ2-1
TGTGCCAGCAGCTTACCGTGGGGGGGCCGTAGTGAGCAGTTCTTC
CASSLPWGGRSEQFF
>TRBV7-2|.|.|TRBJ2-3
TGTGCCAGCAGCCAAAATGGGACCTACGGGGATACGCAGTATTTT
CASSQNGTYGDTQYF
>TRBV11-2|TRBD1|.|TRBJ2-6
TGTGCCAGCAGCACGCAGGGGGCGCCCAGAACCGGGGCCAACGTCCTGACTTTC
CASSTQGAPRTGANVLTF
>TRBV19|.|.|TRBJ1-1
TGTGCCAGTAGTACCGAAACAGGGTCCGCTGAAGCTTTCTTT
CASSTETGSAEAFF
>TRBV30|TRBD2|once|TRBJ2-2
TGTGCCTGGTCTCGTCGAGGACTAGCTCGGGCCGGGGAGCTGTTTTTT
CAWSRRGLARAGELFF
>TRBV5-1|.|once|TRBJ1-1
TGCGCCAGCAGCTTGGGACGGGTGAACACTGAAGCTTTCTTT
CASSLGRVNTEAFF
>TRBV7-9|TRBD1|once|TRBJ2-1
TGTGCCAGCAGCTTCGGGACAGGGGGTACCAATGAGCAGTTCTTC
CASSFGTGGTNEQFF
>TRBV28|TRBD1|.|TRBJ2-7
TGTGCCAGCAGTTTGCCGGGACAGGGTATCTACGAGCAGTACTTC
CASSLPGQGIYEQYF
>TRBV7-2|.|.|TRBJ1-2
TGTGCCAGCAGCTTAGGTCAGGATACTTCTAACTATGGCTACACCTTC
CASSLGQDTSNYGYTF
>TRBV2|TRBD2|.|TRBJ2-1
TGTGCCAGCAGTGAACTAGCGGGAGGGCGCTCCTACAATGAGCAGTTCTTC
CASSELAGGRSYNEQFF